The T cell receptor (beta chain) described here comes from a study of blood T cell repertoires in COVID-19. Study information: Samples of COVID-19 (acute and convalescent) were obtained from the United States, Italy and Spain.

In the source study's methods: Amplified reference gene primers provided the basis for estimating nucleated cell counts. This table comes from immunoSEQ multiplex PCR, and its TCRdb copy is limited to in-frame clones, with some not included. V and J calls plus clone size are reproduced from that table; the DNA served to infer D and trimming. The data hold under 150,000 clones, with 80% to 90% observed a single time. The V segment lost 6 bases and the J segment 0 bases; nucleotides outside the gene matches: 14. The CDR3 has 18 residues. CDR1 MDHEN and CDR2 SYDVKM come from the germline V gene. The chain combines TRBV28 with TRBJ1-2; 9 bases match TRBD1. The sequenced sample was peripheral blood. The clonotype originates from a woman in her sixties or seventies with active COVID-19. CDR3: CASSSAPGQGGTNYGYTF. The CDR3 DNA follows: TGTGCCAGCAGCTCCGCGCCGGGACAGGGCGGGACTAACTATGGCTACACCTTC.